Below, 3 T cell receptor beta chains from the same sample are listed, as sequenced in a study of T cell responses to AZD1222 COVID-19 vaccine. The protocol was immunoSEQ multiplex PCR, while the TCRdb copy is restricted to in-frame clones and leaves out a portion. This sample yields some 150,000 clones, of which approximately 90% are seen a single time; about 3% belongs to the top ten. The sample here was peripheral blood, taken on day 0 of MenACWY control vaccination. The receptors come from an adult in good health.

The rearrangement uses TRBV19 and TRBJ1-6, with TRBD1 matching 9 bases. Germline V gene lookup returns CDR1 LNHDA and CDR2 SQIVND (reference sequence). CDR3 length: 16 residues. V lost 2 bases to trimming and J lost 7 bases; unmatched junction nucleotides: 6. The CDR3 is CASSIRTGARNSPLHF. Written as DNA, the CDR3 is TGTGCCAGTAGTATAAGGACAGGGGCCCGCAATTCACCCCTCCACTTT.

DNA for the CDR3: TGTGCCTGGAGTCCGAATATGGACAGCTCACCCCTCCACTTT. This translates into CAWSPNMDSSPLHF. V gene TRBV30 combines with J gene TRBJ1-6, with a possible D match to TRBD1 (6 bases). This CDR3 has 14 residues. The germline V gene has CDR1 GTSNPN and CDR2 SVGIG (reference sequence). Deletions cut 2 bases from V and 10 bases from J, with 15 bases between.

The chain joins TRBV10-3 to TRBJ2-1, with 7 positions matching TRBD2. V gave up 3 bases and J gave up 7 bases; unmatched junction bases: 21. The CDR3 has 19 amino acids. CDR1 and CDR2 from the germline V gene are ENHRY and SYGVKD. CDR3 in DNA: TGTGCCATCAGTGACCCTTTGGGTGGTCGACTAGCCGGTGGAAATGAGCAGTTCTTC. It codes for CAISDPLGGRLAGGNEQFF.